This T cell receptor (beta chain) was documented in a study of low-dose radiotherapy and immunotherapy resistance in tumors. Study details: With 1 Gy per fraction every two weeks, Cohort 2 accumulated 13 Gy across 26 weeks.

At least ten counts were recorded for this clonotype. TRAV- and TRBV-specific primers primed first-strand cDNA, covering alpha and beta chains. TCRs were put through approximately 20 PCR cycles of amplification with Phusion. A constant-region primer and the V-primer adapter served as the primer pair. In vitro transcription amplified the mRNA that had been isolated. TCRdb reanalysed the reads using MiXCR and keeps one entry per CDR3 protein. The sample lists under 95,000 distinct CDR3 sequences, 15% to 20% seen once, with approximately 2.8% in the top ten. CDR1 DFQATT and CDR2 SNEGSKA come from the germline V gene (reference sequence). This CDR3 has 17 residues. With V trimmed by 1 base and J by 2 bases, 12 bases remained unmatched. Time point: before trial treatment. Low-dose radiotherapy and low-dose cyclophosphamide, together with aspirin, ipilimumab and nivolumab, were given to donors.

The sample consisted of PBMCs, taken before treatment. The rearrangement links TRBV20-1 to TRBJ2-3, with 7 bases aligning to TRBD2. This sequence originates from a male donor with prostate cancer. CDR3 in DNA: TGCAGTGCTAGAGCCATACCGGGGCTAGCGGCCACAGATACGCAGTATTTT. Translating gives CSARAIPGLAATDTQYF.